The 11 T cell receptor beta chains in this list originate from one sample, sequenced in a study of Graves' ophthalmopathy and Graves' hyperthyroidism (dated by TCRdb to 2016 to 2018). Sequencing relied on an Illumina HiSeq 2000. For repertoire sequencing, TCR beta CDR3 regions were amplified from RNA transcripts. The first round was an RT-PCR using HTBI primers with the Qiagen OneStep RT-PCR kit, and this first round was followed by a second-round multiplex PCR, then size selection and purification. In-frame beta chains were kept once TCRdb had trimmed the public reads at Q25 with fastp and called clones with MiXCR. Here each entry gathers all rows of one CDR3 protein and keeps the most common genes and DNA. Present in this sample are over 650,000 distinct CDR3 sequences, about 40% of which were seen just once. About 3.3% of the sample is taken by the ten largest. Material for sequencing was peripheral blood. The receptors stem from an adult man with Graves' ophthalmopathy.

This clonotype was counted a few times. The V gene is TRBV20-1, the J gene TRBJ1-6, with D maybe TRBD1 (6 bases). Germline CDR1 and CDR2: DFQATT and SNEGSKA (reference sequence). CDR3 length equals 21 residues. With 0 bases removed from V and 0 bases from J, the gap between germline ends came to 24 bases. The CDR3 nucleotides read TGCAGTGCTAGAGATCAAGGGGGGAGGCGCGACTATAGCTCCTATAATTCACCCCTCCACTTT. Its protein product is CSARDQGGRRDYSSYNSPLHF.

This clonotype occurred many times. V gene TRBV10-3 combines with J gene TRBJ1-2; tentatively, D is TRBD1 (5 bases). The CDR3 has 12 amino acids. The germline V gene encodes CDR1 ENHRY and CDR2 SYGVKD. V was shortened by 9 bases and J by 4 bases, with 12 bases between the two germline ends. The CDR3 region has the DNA TGTGCCATAGCCGGGGCTGCCTATGGCTACACCTTC. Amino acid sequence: CAIAGAAYGYTF.

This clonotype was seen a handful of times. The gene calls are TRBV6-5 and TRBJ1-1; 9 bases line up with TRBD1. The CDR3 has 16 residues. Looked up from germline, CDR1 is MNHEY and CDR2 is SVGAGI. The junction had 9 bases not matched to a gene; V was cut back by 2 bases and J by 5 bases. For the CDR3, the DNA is TGTGCCAGCAGTTACCGCTGGGACAGGGTGGGGACTGAAGCTTTCTTT. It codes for CASSYRWDRVGTEAFF.

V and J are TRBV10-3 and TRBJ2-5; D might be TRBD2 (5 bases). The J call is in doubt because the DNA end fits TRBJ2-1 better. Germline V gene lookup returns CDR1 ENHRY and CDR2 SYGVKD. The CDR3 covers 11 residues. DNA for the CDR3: TGTGCCATCCGAGCGGTCGATGAGCAGTTCTTC. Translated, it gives CAIRAVDEQFF.

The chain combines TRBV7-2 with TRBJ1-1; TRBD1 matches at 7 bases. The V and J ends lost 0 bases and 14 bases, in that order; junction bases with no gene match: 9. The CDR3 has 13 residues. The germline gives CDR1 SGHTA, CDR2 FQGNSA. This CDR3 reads CASSLAGAGGTFF. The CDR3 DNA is TGTGCCAGCAGCTTAGCAGGGGCAGGGGGAACCTTCTTT.

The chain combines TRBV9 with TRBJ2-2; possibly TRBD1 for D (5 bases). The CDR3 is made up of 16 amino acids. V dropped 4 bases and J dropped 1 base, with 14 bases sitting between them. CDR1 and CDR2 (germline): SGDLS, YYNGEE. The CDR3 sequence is CASSLYGQGNTGELFF. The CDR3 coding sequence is TGTGCCAGCAGCCTATACGGACAAGGGAACACCGGGGAGCTGTTTTTT. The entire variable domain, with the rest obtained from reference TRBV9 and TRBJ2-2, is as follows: DSGVTQTPKHLITATGQRVTLRCSPRSGDLSVYWYQQSLDQGLQFLIQYYNGEERAKGNILERFSAQQFPDLHSELNLSSLELGDSALYFCASSLYGQGNTGELFFGEGSRLTVL.

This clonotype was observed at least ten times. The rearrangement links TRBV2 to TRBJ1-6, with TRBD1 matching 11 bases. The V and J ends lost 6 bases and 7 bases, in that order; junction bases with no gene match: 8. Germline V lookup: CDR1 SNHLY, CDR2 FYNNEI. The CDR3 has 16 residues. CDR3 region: CASSKAGQGANSPLHF. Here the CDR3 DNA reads TGTGCCAGCAGCAAGGCCGGACAGGGGGCCAATTCACCCCTCCACTTT.

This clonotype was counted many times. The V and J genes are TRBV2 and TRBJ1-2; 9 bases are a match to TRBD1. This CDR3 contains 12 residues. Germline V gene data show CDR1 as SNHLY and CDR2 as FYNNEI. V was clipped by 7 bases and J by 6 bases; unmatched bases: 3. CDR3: CASKDRGDGYTF. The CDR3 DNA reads TGTGCCAGCAAGGACAGGGGCGATGGCTACACCTTC.

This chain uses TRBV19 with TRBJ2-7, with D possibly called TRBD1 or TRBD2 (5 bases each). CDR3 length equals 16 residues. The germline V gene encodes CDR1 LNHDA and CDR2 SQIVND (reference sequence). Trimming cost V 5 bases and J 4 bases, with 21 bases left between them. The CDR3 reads CASSLRGNRGSYEQYF. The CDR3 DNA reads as TGTGCCAGTAGTTTAAGGGGTAACCGGGGAAGTTACGAGCAGTACTTC. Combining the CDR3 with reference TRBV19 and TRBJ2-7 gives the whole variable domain DGGITQSPKYLFRKEGQNVTLSCEQNLNHDAMYWYRQDPGQGLRLIYYSQIVNDFQKGDIAEGYSVSREKKESFPLTVTSAQKNPTAFYLCASSLRGNRGSYEQYFGPGTRLTVT.

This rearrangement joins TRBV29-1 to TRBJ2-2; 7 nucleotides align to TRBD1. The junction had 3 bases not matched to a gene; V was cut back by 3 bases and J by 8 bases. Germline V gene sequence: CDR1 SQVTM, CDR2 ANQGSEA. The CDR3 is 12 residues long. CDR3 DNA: TGCAGCGTTGATCCGGGACAGGGGGAGCTGTTTTTT. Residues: CSVDPGQGELFF.

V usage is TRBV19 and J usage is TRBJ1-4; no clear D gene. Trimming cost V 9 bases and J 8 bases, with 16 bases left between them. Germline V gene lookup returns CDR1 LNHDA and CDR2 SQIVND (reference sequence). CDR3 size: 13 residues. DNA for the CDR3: TGTGCCAGCCCGGACCCGGTCGGGGAAAAACTGTTTTTT. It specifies CASPDPVGEKLFF. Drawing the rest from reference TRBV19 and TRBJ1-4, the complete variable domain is DGGITQSPKYLFRKEGQNVTLSCEQNLNHDAMYWYRQDPGQGLRLIYYSQIVNDFQKGDIAEGYSVSREKKESFPLTVTSAQKNPTAFYLCASPDPVGEKLFFGSGTQLSVL.